This T cell receptor (beta chain) comes out of a study of T cell repertoires in cytomegalovirus infection. Study information: Alongside well-studied HLA-B-restricted CMV epitopes, recently identified HLA-C-restricted CMV epitopes were also used. Both a matching HLA type and CMV infection were indicated by public TCR beta signatures.

This CDR3 has 16 amino acids. TCRdb passed the reads through MiXCR, listing each CDR3 protein once. The data contain about 920,000 distinct CDR3 sequences, approximately 33% of them singletons. This clonotype came up once. Its antigen is unidentified. A much larger clonotype is one base distant, so this may be a read error. V is TRBV12-3 or TRBV12-4 and J is TRBJ2-3; D not resolved. The source material was cultured CD8+ T cells from PBMCs, sampled from culture after CMV antigen stimulation. This receptor was taken from a human donor in good health (CMV status not recorded). Some clones in this sample may be carry-over from other donors' samples. The CDR3 DNA follows: TGTGCCAGCAGTTTAGGCCAGATTATAAGCACAGATATGCAGTATTTT. Translation: CASSLGQIISTDMQYF.